The table lists the clone carrying this T cell receptor beta chain with a few counts. Other DNA sequences in this specimen translate into the identical CDR3. These data are taken from a study of shared clonotypes between healthy human individuals. About 100 million PBMCs per unsorted sample were used for genomic DNA. The assay was carried out at the deep level. Sequencing used immunoSEQ multiplex PCR; TCRdb keeps in-frame clones, though not all of them. This table holds about 520,000 clones, about 84% found once. In germline, CDR1 is SGHTA, CDR2 FQGTGA. This CDR3 region has 15 residues. The ends were cut back, 6 bases at V and 3 bases at J, with 14 bases in the middle.

The receptor's source is a woman aged 40-49 years in good health. Some clones in this sample may be carry-over from other donors' samples. The V gene is TRBV7-3, the J gene TRBJ2-2; tentatively, D is TRBD2 (7 bases). The sequencing sample was made of PBMCs. The CDR3 loop reads CASSLTGGDTGELFF. The DNA for the CDR3 is TGTGCCAGCAGTCTAACGGGGGGCGACACCGGGGAGCTGTTTTTT.